Below, 23 T cell receptor beta chains from the same sample are listed, as sequenced in a study of beta chain features in type 1 diabetes (dated by TCRdb to between 2017 and 2018). General findings and caveats noted by the study authors: In all four CD4+ subsets, TCRB CDR3 length was moderately but significantly shorter in type 1 diabetes patients.

Their specific antigens are unknown. Library construction relied on the immunoSEQ multiplex PCR assay. All of the isolated RNA was reverse transcribed with the High Capacity cDNA Reverse Transcription Kit, so expressed TCRB transcripts were sequenced. The table comes from immuneACCESS by way of TCRdb, which keeps in-frame sequences with V and J called. Part of the clones is missing from these tables; in studies checked, under half for an unresolved V gene and the rest for unknown reasons. Within this sample are about 340,000 clones, with roughly 14% of them counted one time only. The leading ten clones occupy over 0.014% of the sample. Sequencing input: naive CD4+ T cells from blood. The sample's cell subset or site label, decoded: true naive CD4+ T cells. These receptors all come from a woman between 18 and 29 years old with type 1 diabetes.

This clone has just a few counts. V usage is TRBV28 and J usage is TRBJ2-3, with D possibly matching TRBD2 (7 bases). The CDR3 extends over 15 amino acids. Germline-derived CDR1 and CDR2 are MDHEN and SYDVKM. Trimming removed 4 bases at V and 0 bases at J, with 11 bases between. The CDR3 nucleotides read TGTGCCAGCAGTTGGGGGGGCGCTAGCACAGATACGCAGTATTTT. Translation gives CASSWGGASTDTQYF.

The chain recombines TRBV11-3 with TRBJ2-7, with a possible D match to TRBD2 (5 bases). The CDR3 runs 12 residues. The V and J ends lost 2 bases and 6 bases respectively, with 8 bases between them. The germline gives CDR1 SGHNT, CDR2 YENEEA. The CDR3 loop reads CASSLSGGEQYV. For the CDR3, the DNA is TGTGCCAGCAGCTTATCCGGAGGCGAGCAGTACGTC.

The chain recombines TRBV7-2 with TRBJ2-5; D possibly corresponds to TRBD2 (6 bases). This CDR3 spans 15 amino acids. Per germline, CDR1 SGHTA and CDR2 FQGNSA. Between the trimmed V and J ends, which lost 3 bases and 8 bases, there was a span of 19 bases. The CDR3 DNA sequence: TGTGCCAGCAGCTTCGAGGGAGGAGCGGTTCGAACCCAGTACTTC. Translated: CASSFEGGAVRTQYF.

The chain recombines TRBV7-3 with TRBJ2-2; D ambiguous. This CDR3 contains 15 residues. The germline V and J ends were trimmed by 3 bases and 1 base, with 9 bases remaining between them. The germline V gene encodes CDR1 SGHTA and CDR2 FQGTGA. Here the CDR3 reads CASSFTRGNTGELFF. For the CDR3, the DNA is TGTGCCAGCAGCTTCACCCGCGGGAACACCGGGGAGCTGTTTTTT. The complete variable domain, with remaining parts taken from reference TRBV7-3 and TRBJ2-2, reads GAGVSQTPSNKVTEKGKYVELRCDPISGHTALYWYRQSLGQGPEFLIYFQGTGAADDSGLPNDRFFAVRPEGSVSTLKIQRTERGDSAVYLCASSFTRGNTGELFFGEGSRLTVL.

This chain links TRBV9 with TRBJ1-3; D is unresolved. The CDR3 has 14 residues. Deletions cut 0 bases from V and 0 bases from J, with 4 bases between. Germline V gene data show CDR1 as SGDLS and CDR2 as YYNGEE. The CDR3 DNA is TGTGCCAGCAGCGTAGCAGTCTCTGGAAACACCATATATTTT. This encodes CASSVAVSGNTIYF. The full variable domain, in which reference TRBV9 and TRBJ1-3 provide the parts outside the CDR3, is DSGVTQTPKHLITATGQRVTLRCSPRSGDLSVYWYQQSLDQGLQFLIQYYNGEERAKGNILERFSAQQFPDLHSELNLSSLELGDSALYFCASSVAVSGNTIYFGEGSWLTVV.

This clone was seen a handful of times. The genes are TRBV7-2 and TRBJ2-3, with 7 bases fitting TRBD1. Losses at the gene ends were 5 bases for V and 0 bases for J; bases not matched to a gene: 5. The V gene's germline CDR1 is SGHTA and CDR2 FQGNSA. The CDR3 has 15 residues. Here the CDR3 DNA reads TGTGCCAGCAGCGTACAGGGGAAGAGCACAGATACGCAGTATTTT. Encoded protein: CASSVQGKSTDTQYF.

A few counts support this clone. V gene TRBV30 combines with J gene TRBJ2-4, with 9 bases aligning to TRBD1. This CDR3 is built from 17 residues. In germline, CDR1 is GTSNPN, CDR2 SVGIG (reference sequence). The junction had 7 bases not matched to a gene; V was cut back by 1 base and J by 0 bases. The CDR3 bases are TGTGCCTGGAGTGAGGGAGGGACAGGGTTAGCCAAAAACATTCAGTACTTC. It yields the protein CAWSEGGTGLAKNIQYF.

In its sample, this clone was seen a few times. The chain uses TRBV7-8 and TRBJ1-2, with D possibly TRBD1 on 6 matching bases. V was cut by 2 bases and J by 7 bases, with 14 bases left in between. The germline gives CDR1 SGHVS, CDR2 FQNEAQ. The CDR3 length is 14 residues. This chain's CDR3 is CASSLTQGRGGYTF. Here the CDR3 DNA reads TGTGCCAGCAGCTTAACCCAGGGGAGAGGTGGCTACACCTTC.

The sample holds a few counts of this clone. The chain combines TRBV25-1 with TRBJ1-2; D is undetermined. The CDR3 extends over 12 amino acids. V was clipped by 1 base and J by 4 bases, with 4 bases between them. Germline CDR1 reads MGHDK; CDR2 reads SYGVNS. The CDR3 loop is CASSESSYGYTF. The CDR3 DNA reads as TGTGCCAGCAGTGAATCGAGCTATGGCTACACCTTC.

The chain employs TRBV5-1 and TRBJ1-3; unclear D gene. The V and J ends lost 4 bases and 3 bases respectively, with 14 bases between them. Germline CDR1 is SGHRS and CDR2 is YFSETQ. This CDR3 spans 15 amino acids. CDR3 nucleotide sequence: TGCGCCAGCAGCATTGGAGATTACCTTGGAAACACCATATATTTT. Protein product: CASSIGDYLGNTIYF.

The chain has TRBV4-1 and TRBJ2-1; 12 bases are shared with TRBD2. V dropped 1 base and J dropped 9; count of bases not matched to a gene: 4. The CDR3 is 15 residues long. Germline assignment: CDR1 MGHRA and CDR2 YSYEKL. As DNA, the CDR3 is TGCGCCAGCAGCCAAGCCCTAGCGGGGGGGGGTGAGCAGTTCTTC. The encoded protein is CASSQALAGGGEQFF.

V and J are TRBV7-3 and TRBJ2-1; 7 bases are shared with TRBD2. V was pared by 5 bases and J by 4 bases, with 5 bases of the junction left unmatched. There are 14 residues in the CDR3. Germline CDR1 SGHTA, CDR2 FQGTGA. Written as DNA, the CDR3 is TGTGCCAGCAGCATAGCTAGCGGTTACAATGAGCAGTTCTTC. This codes for CASSIASGYNEQFF.

The chain carries TRBV30 and TRBJ2-2; 7 bases are shared with TRBD1. CDR1 and CDR2 from the germline V gene are GTSNPN and SVGIG (reference sequence). J gave up 4 bases and V 0 bases, and 8 bases lay outside the gene matches. CDR3 length equals 16 residues. The CDR3 nucleotides read TGTGCCTGGAGTGTCCCCGACAGGGCGACCACCGGGGAGCTGTTTTTT. This translates into CAWSVPDRATTGELFF.

V gene TRBV5-1 combines with J gene TRBJ2-7, with 9 bases aligning to TRBD2. The CDR3 runs to 14 residues. V dropped 4 bases and J dropped 4; count of bases not matched to a gene: 6. CDR1 and CDR2 from the germline V gene are SGHRS and YFSETQ. CDR3 in amino acids: CASSQAGGAYEQYF. DNA of the CDR3: TGCGCCAGCAGCCAAGCGGGAGGCGCGTACGAGCAGTACTTC.

V gene TRBV25-1 combines with J gene TRBJ1-2; unclear D gene. Trimming took 8 bases from V and 8 from J, leaving 15 bases between them. Germline-derived CDR1 and CDR2 are MGHDK and SYGVNS. The CDR3 length is 12 residues. For the CDR3, the DNA is TGTGCCAGCGCCTTGGGCTCCGGCGGCTACACCTTC. Amino acid sequence: CASALGSGGYTF.

This clone was seen a handful of times. The chain combines TRBV6-6 with TRBJ2-3, with TRBD1 matching over 9 bases. The CDR3 runs 15 residues. V lost 8 bases to trimming and J lost 3 bases; unmatched junction nucleotides: 9. CDR1 MNHNY and CDR2 SVGAGI come from the germline V gene (reference sequence). The CDR3 here is CASRGRTGATDTQYF. The CDR3 DNA is TGTGCCAGCCGGGGTAGGACAGGGGCAACAGATACGCAGTATTTT.

This chain uses TRBV29-1 with TRBJ1-1; tentatively, D is TRBD1 (6 bases). This CDR3 has 16 residues. CDR1 is SQVTM, CDR2 ANQGSEA, per germline. Deletions cut 0 bases from V and 5 bases from J, with 19 bases between. CDR3 DNA sequence: TGCAGCGTTGAAGAAGGCCCAGGGACACTGGGAACTGAAGCTTTCTTT. This sequence encodes CSVEEGPGTLGTEAFF.

The sample holds a few counts of this clone. The chain is built from TRBV20-1 and TRBJ2-5; D is possibly TRBD2 (6 bases). CDR1 is DFQATT, CDR2 SNEGSKA, per germline (reference sequence). This CDR3 comprises 11 residues. V lost 6 bases and J 5 bases, leaving 10 bases between the germline ends. The DNA of the CDR3 is TGCAGTGCGGGAGGAAGGGAGACCCAGTACTTC. Translating it yields CSAGGRETQYF.

The V call is TRBV5-6, the J call TRBJ2-7; 10 nucleotides agree with TRBD2. The V and J ends lost 3 bases and 0 bases, in that order; junction bases with no gene match: 6. The length of the CDR3 is 16 residues. Per germline, CDR1 SGHDT and CDR2 YYEEEE. The CDR3 sequence: CASSSLAGLSSYEQYV. CDR3 coding DNA: TGTGCCAGCAGCTCACTAGCGGGACTCAGCTCCTACGAGCAGTACGTC.

The V call is TRBV5-1, the J call TRBJ2-5, with 7 positions matching TRBD1. Germline CDR1 reads SGHRS; CDR2 reads YFSETQ. The CDR3 is 15 amino acids. V gave up 2 bases and J gave up 5 bases; unmatched junction bases: 9. This chain's CDR3 is CASSFGTATGETQYF. In DNA form, the CDR3 reads TGCGCCAGCAGCTTTGGGACAGCGACGGGGGAGACCCAGTACTTC.

Notes on this clone: The identical CDR3 is also encoded by other nucleotide sequences in the sample. V and J are TRBV7-9 and TRBJ1-1; 7 nucleotides line up with TRBD1. The CDR3 is 15 amino acids. V trimming: 4 bases; J trimming: 0 bases; junction bases outside the gene matches: 5. Looked up from germline, CDR1 is SEHNR and CDR2 is FQNEAQ (reference sequence). CDR3: CASSSSQGVNTEAFF. CDR3 nucleotide sequence: TGTGCCAGCAGCTCCTCTCAGGGGGTGAACACTGAAGCTTTCTTT.

This clone was found a few times. The J gene is TRBJ2-2, the V gene TRBV2; D is perhaps TRBD1 (5 bases). Germline V gene sequence: CDR1 SNHLY, CDR2 FYNNEI. The CDR3 loop spans 14 amino acids. V dropped 7 bases and J dropped 0 bases, with 9 bases sitting between them. The CDR3 region has the DNA TGTGCCAGCAATAAGGGGCCGAACACCGGGGAGCTGTTTTTT. The encoded protein is CASNKGPNTGELFF.

This clone has only a few counts. The genes are TRBV11-3 and TRBJ2-3, with D possibly being TRBD2 (7 bases). This CDR3 comprises 14 residues. Trimming left V 5 bases short and J 5 bases short, with 14 bases between. Germline CDR1 SGHNT, CDR2 YENEEA. The CDR3 here is CASSPRGARDTQYF. CDR3 nucleotide sequence: TGTGCCAGCAGCCCTCGGGGGGCTCGAGATACGCAGTATTTT.